This T cell receptor (delta chain) was observed in a study of gamma-delta T cells after stem cell transplantation. The CDR3 loop spans 18 amino acids. With 5 bases clipped from V and 2 bases from J, the junction kept 9 bases outside the gene matches. Germline assignment: CDR1 GEAIGNYY and CDR2 EKD. TCRdb fed the RT-PCR reads into CATT to redo clone calling. This repertoire shows about 13,000 delta-chain clones, approximately 33% found once; its top ten account for about 3.8%. Within the sample, this clone is medium-sized (0.01 to 0.1%). The clonotype comes from a human donor. It is not recorded whose cells these are; they may come from a transplant donor. The chain recombines TRDV2 with TRDJ3; 9 nucleotides agree with TRDD3. Sequences were obtained from gamma-delta T cells. The CDR3 reads CACVDILGDAWDTRQMFF. The CDR3 region has the DNA TGTGCCTGTGTCGACATACTGGGGGACGCCTGGGACACCCGACAGATGTTTTTC.